This TCR beta chain was captured in a study of OX40 agonist ivuxolimab in advanced cancers. Across the study: In three patients, partial responses were observed, one with hepatocellular carcinoma and two with cutaneous melanoma.

TCRdb's table, derived via immunoSEQ multiplex PCR, lists solely in-frame clones and lacks some. The data contain under 110,000 clones, 90% of them singletons. The V and J ends lost 1 base and 6 bases respectively, with 16 bases between them. The CDR3 length is 16 residues. Germline CDR1 and CDR2: KGHSH and LQKENI. The V and J genes are TRBV18 and TRBJ2-1; perhaps D is TRBD1 or TRBD2 (7 bases each). The material sequenced was CD4+ or CD8+ T cells sorted from blood, taken in a trial of the OX40 agonist ivuxolimab. The TCR was taken from an adult with an advanced solid tumor such as melanoma, head and neck, liver or kidney cancer. The CDR3 loop is CASSPQGGGNINEQFF. The CDR3 DNA reads TGTGCCAGCTCACCACAGGGAGGGGGCAACATCAATGAGCAGTTCTTC.